This TCR beta chain stems from a study of CD8+CD57+ T cells in acquired aplastic anemia. Study-level information: Recorded DNA amounts for sorted CD4+ and CD8+ cells had an average of around 3.4 ug. CD4+ reads averaged around 10 million in healthy donors.

Broader study findings: The same twenty-nine CD8+ CDR3 sequences occurred in patients and in controls. Significance was not reached for CD8+ Simpson's diversity between patients and controls.

Genomic DNA acted as the template from which TCR beta VDJ combination and CDR3 sequence profiling were carried out. MiXCR was run by TCRdb on the reads, yielding one entry per CDR3 protein. The data show roughly 170,000 distinct CDR3 sequences, 55% to 75% seen once. About this clonotype: Its cognate antigen is unknown.

The CDR3 spans 12 residues. CDR1 is SNHLY, CDR2 FYNNEI, per germline. Deletions cut 7 bases from V and 0 bases from J, with 6 bases between. The sample taken for sequencing was sorted CD4+, CD8+, or CD8+CD57+ T cells (not recorded which) from PBMCs. This receptor was taken from a human donor in good health. J is TRBJ1-1 and V is TRBV2; D remains unclear. CDR3 protein: CASTGVNTEAFF. CDR3 in DNA: TGTGCCAGCACGGGTGTGAACACTGAAGCTTTCTTT.